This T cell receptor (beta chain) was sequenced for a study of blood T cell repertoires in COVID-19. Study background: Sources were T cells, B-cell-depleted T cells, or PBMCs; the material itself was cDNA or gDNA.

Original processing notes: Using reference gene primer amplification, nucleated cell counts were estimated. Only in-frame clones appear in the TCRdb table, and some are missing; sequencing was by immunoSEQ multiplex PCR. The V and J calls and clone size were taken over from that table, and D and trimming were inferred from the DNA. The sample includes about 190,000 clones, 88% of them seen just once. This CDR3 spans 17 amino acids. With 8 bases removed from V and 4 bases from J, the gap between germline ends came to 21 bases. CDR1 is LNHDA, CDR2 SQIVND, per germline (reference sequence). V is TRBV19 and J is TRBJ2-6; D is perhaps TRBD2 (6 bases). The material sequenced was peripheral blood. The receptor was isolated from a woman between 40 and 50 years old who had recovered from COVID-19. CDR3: CASFRGSGRSGANVLTF. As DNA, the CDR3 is TGTGCCAGTTTCCGGGGGTCAGGCAGGTCGGGGGCCAACGTCCTGACTTTC.